The 12 T cell receptor beta chains reported below all come from one sample, sequenced in a study of OX40 agonist ivuxolimab in advanced cancers. The table came from immunoSEQ multiplex PCR; TCRdb's copy has only in-frame clones and leaves some out. The sample includes about 120,000 clones, just over 90% of them seen just once. Material: CD4+ or CD8+ T cells sorted from blood, obtained in a trial of the OX40 agonist ivuxolimab. The receptors shown here come from an adult with an advanced solid tumor such as melanoma, head and neck, liver or kidney cancer.

The genes are TRBV7-9 and TRBJ2-2; D unclear. This CDR3 region has 15 residues. V lost 5 bases and J 4 bases, leaving 14 bases between the germline ends. CDR1 and CDR2 (germline): SEHNR, FQNEAQ (reference sequence). Here the CDR3 reads CASSEMGGGTGELFF. In DNA form, the CDR3 reads TGTGCCAGCAGCGAAATGGGTGGCGGCACCGGGGAGCTGTTTTTT.

The chain has TRBV27 and TRBJ1-4, with TRBD1 matching 9 bases. The V and J ends lost 6 bases and 8 bases, in that order; junction bases with no gene match: 7. CDR1 and CDR2 from the germline V gene are MNHEY and SMNVEV (reference sequence). The CDR3 is 14 residues long. The CDR3 nucleotides are TGTGCCAGCAGATCACAGGGGGCTGGGGAAAAACTGTTTTTT. Translation: CASRSQGAGEKLFF. Looking up the rest from reference TRBV27 and TRBJ1-4 gives the full variable domain: EAQVTQNPRYLITVTGKKLTVTCSQNMNHEYMSWYRQDPGLGLRQIYYSMNVEVTDKGDVPEGYKVSRKEKRNFPLILESPSPNQTSLYFCASRSQGAGEKLFFGSGTQLSVL.

V is TRBV19 and J is TRBJ2-2, with 10 bases lining up with TRBD2. J lost 4 bases, V lost 5 bases, and 7 bases had no gene match. The CDR3 loop spans 16 amino acids. Germline loops: CDR1 LNHDA, CDR2 SQIVND (reference sequence). The CDR3 sequence: CASSQKAGGSTGELFF. DNA of the CDR3: TGTGCCAGTAGTCAGAAAGCGGGAGGGTCCACCGGGGAGCTGTTTTTT.

Written as DNA, the CDR3 is TGTGCCAGCAGCCTAAGTCTCGATACGCAGTATTTT. Its protein product is CASSLSLDTQYF. The rearrangement joins TRBV5-6 to TRBJ2-3; D gene unclear. The V gene's germline CDR1 is SGHDT and CDR2 YYEEEE. Trimming shortened V by 4 bases and J by 6 bases, and 9 bases separated the two germline ends. This CDR3 is 12 amino acids long.

The V and J genes are TRBV7-9 and TRBJ2-3, with TRBD2 matching over 10 bases. The CDR3 has 16 residues. The germline V gene has CDR1 SEHNR and CDR2 FQNEAQ (reference sequence). With V trimmed by 5 bases and J by 2 bases, 7 bases remained unmatched. CDR3 sequence: CASSQIAGGVTDTQYF. In DNA form, the CDR3 reads TGTGCCAGCAGCCAAATAGCGGGGGGTGTCACAGATACGCAGTATTTT.

The chain joins TRBV9 to TRBJ2-7; TRBD2 aligns across 8 bases. The germline gives CDR1 SGDLS, CDR2 YYNGEE. Trimming cost V 4 bases and J 0 bases; bases outside gene matches: 9. The CDR3 has 16 residues. The CDR3 bases are TGTGCCAGCAGCCAAGTGGGCGGGAGGCGCTCCTACGAGCAGTACTTC. It translates to CASSQVGGRRSYEQYF.

This clone was seen just once. J is TRBJ1-2 and V is TRBV9, with 7 bases fitting TRBD1. Germline CDR1 reads SGDLS; CDR2 reads YYNGEE. CDR3 length: 15 amino acids. The junction had 2 bases not matched to a gene; V was cut back by 0 bases and J by 0 bases. The CDR3 bases are TGTGCCAGCAGCGTAGCGACAGGGACTAACTATGGCTACACCTTC. It encodes CASSVATGTNYGYTF.

The J gene is TRBJ2-5, the V gene TRBV19, with D perhaps given as TRBD1 or TRBD2 (5 bases each). There are 18 residues in the CDR3. CDR1 is LNHDA and CDR2 is SQIVND in the germline V gene (reference sequence). V dropped 5 bases and J dropped 5 bases, with 27 bases sitting between them. CDR3 in amino acids: CASSPRRGGDPRWETQYF. CDR3 DNA sequence: TGTGCCAGTAGTCCCCGGCGTGGGGGAGACCCCAGATGGGAGACCCAGTACTTC.

The CDR3 nucleotides read TGTGCCAGCAGTTACGATTTATCCGTGAGAATCCACGATACGCAGTATTTT. Translated: CASSYDLSVRIHDTQYF. This chain connects TRBV6-8 to TRBJ2-3; D is unclear. The germline V and J ends were trimmed by 2 bases and 6 bases, with 21 bases remaining between them. Per germline, CDR1 MNHGY and CDR2 SAAAGT. The CDR3 runs to 17 residues.

This rearrangement joins TRBV19 to TRBJ1-5, with D perhaps TRBD1 (5 bases). This CDR3 region has 15 residues. Trimming cost V 10 bases and J 0 bases, with 16 bases left between them. The germline V gene has CDR1 LNHDA and CDR2 SQIVND (reference sequence). As DNA, the CDR3 is TGTGCCACCCAACGCGGGGGGTATAGCAATCAGCCCCAGCATTTT. Translating it yields CATQRGGYSNQPQHF. The full variable domain, rest sourced from reference TRBV19 and TRBJ1-5, is DGGITQSPKYLFRKEGQNVTLSCEQNLNHDAMYWYRQDPGQGLRLIYYSQIVNDFQKGDIAEGYSVSREKKESFPLTVTSAQKNPTAFYLCATQRGGYSNQPQHFGDGTRLSIL.

This clone appeared a single time. The V call is TRBV5-1, the J call TRBJ2-7; the match to TRBD2 covers 14 bases. Germline CDR1 and CDR2: SGHRS and YFSETQ. J lost 3 bases, V lost 4 bases, and 3 bases had no gene match. The CDR3 is made up of 15 amino acids. The CDR3 is CASSQGTSGSYEQYF. The CDR3 DNA is TGCGCCAGCAGCCAAGGGACTAGCGGGAGCTACGAGCAGTACTTC.

The rearrangement joins TRBV19 to TRBJ1-4; D is unclear. V was shortened by 3 bases and J by 8 bases, with 16 bases between the two germline ends. The germline V gene encodes CDR1 LNHDA and CDR2 SQIVND (reference sequence). The CDR3 sequence is 15 residues long. The CDR3 region is CASSIPQSRSEKLFF. CDR3 coding DNA: TGTGCCAGTAGTATCCCCCAGTCACGGTCCGAAAAACTGTTTTTT.